These T cell receptor beta chains were read from a single sample in a study of cytomegalovirus exposure and HLA in healthy donors. Here immunoSEQ multiplex PCR was the method, and the copy in TCRdb shows in-frame clones only, minus some. This sample has tens of thousands of clones, with roughly three fifths found just once. The specimen sequenced was PBMCs. The receptor set was obtained from a woman between 25 and 40 years old in good health and CMV-seronegative. Both conserved end residues are part of each CDR3.

v_gene,j_gene,CDR3aa
TRBV5-6,TRBJ2-4,CASSFRQGRNIQYF
TRBV29-1,TRBJ2-1,CSVAGTSGHNEQFF
TRBV29-1,TRBJ2-5,CSVAGQYGETQYF
TRBV28,TRBJ1-2,CATDRLSYGYTF
TRBV7-2,TRBJ2-5,CASSFDQGRETQYF
TRBV10-2,TRBJ2-3,CASRKAGTGIGDTQYF
TRBV5-1,TRBJ2-3,CASSLISGVDTQYF
TRBV6-5,TRBJ1-2,CASSYRQGRNYGYTF
TRBV5-1,TRBJ2-5,CASSSRDSFQETQYF
TRBV30,TRBJ1-5,CAWSVLPPGNQPQHF
TRBV4-1,.,CASSQDSLRGRRFGYEQYF
TRBV7-9,TRBJ2-4,CASSRASGQGGSKNIQYF
TRBV5-4,TRBJ2-5,CASSLAGGGETQYF
TRBV5-6,TRBJ2-3,CASYPGLTTDTQYF
TRBV5-4,TRBJ1-1,CASSPSSGFGEAFF
TRBV2,TRBJ1-5,CASSGGDYGNQPQHF
TRBV28,TRBJ2-7,CASSSPTSGSSYEQYF
TRBV28,TRBJ2-5,CASGFGVLVGEETQYF
TRBV6-4,TRBJ1-1,CASSLPTSNTEAFF
TRBV14,TRBJ1-1,CASSHRTGGTEAFF
TRBV6-1,TRBJ1-5,CASSASSGGGRSNQPQHF
TRBV5-1,TRBJ2-1,CASSTGDREGNEQFF
TRBV7-8,TRBJ2-7,CASSRQGVVVYEQYF
TRBV10-1,TRBJ2-1,CASSVELAGEPNEQFF
TRBV5-4,TRBJ2-7,CASSLGLSSYEQYF
TRBV10-3,TRBJ1-2,CAVSDTGEGYTF
TRBV5-6,TRBJ2-2,CASSFMTSGTNGELFF
TRBV28,TRBJ2-3,CASSLWGSGGITDTQYF
TRBV5-1,TRBJ1-1,CASSPVEGARGEAFF
TRBV4-1,TRBJ1-5,CASSQGDRDQPQHF
TRBV2,TRBJ2-1,CASGDRVSREQFF
TRBV12-5,TRBJ2-7,CASGLGAGPRTYEQYF
TRBV10-3,TRBJ1-1,CAISAGTEGTEAFF
TRBV6-1,TRBJ1-2,CASSERQGMGCTF
TRBV19,TRBJ2-7,CASSVHDAGPYEQYF
TRBV28,TRBJ1-1,CASSLYVVTAGEAFF
TRBV7-2,TRBJ1-2,CASSLRPAGGGYGYTF
TRBV5-7,TRBJ2-7,CASREPPVGGSYEQYF
TRBV6-6,TRBJ2-1,CASSSGNEQFF
TRBV29-1,TRBJ1-1,CSAGAGGLTEAFF
TRBV28,TRBJ1-2,CASIGGDRRSYGYTF
TRBV9,TRBJ2-3,CASSRQGEGTQYF
TRBV5-1,TRBJ1-2,CASSLTTGGNYGYTF
TRBV27,TRBJ1-4,CARRGPTNEKLFF
TRBV27,TRBJ2-7,CASSPLSRGAYEQYF
TRBV6-5,TRBJ1-3,CASSDGAGGNTIYF
TRBV5-1,TRBJ1-1,CASGYRGMNTEAFF
TRBV18,TRBJ1-1,CASSPISPDRPRAFF
TRBV14,TRBJ2-3,CASRRTSGRTDTQYF
TRBV2,TRBJ2-5,CASGVGTGSLETQYF
TRBV5-1,TRBJ1-1,CASSFRAGNTEAFF
TRBV5-1,TRBJ2-1,CASSSTLAGGGEQFF
TRBV5-4,TRBJ1-1,CASSSPQGHTEAFF